This TCR beta chain is from a study of regulatory T cells in long-lasting Graves disease. Arm-PCR of CDR3 regions with iRepertoire HTBI primers generated TCR beta libraries. MiXCR, run by TCRdb on the multiplex PCR reads, gives a single entry per CDR3 protein. The profile covers 400,000 to 550,000 distinct CDR3 sequences, with 15% to 20% appearing a single time and approximately 12% taken by the ten largest. This clonotype was seen at least ten times. Time point given: newly diagnosed GD, antithyroid drugs for less than 3 months. PBMC RNA served as the TCR library source. Germline lookup yields CDR1 SGHRS and CDR2 YFSETQ. There are 17 residues in the CDR3. V lost 0 bases, J lost 7 bases, and 12 bases stayed unmatched. This sample was shared with a second study, whose subject was T cells in Graves' hyperthyroidism and ophthalmopathy. From that second work: Patients counted as stable if ophthalmopathy did not develop within 18 months. The study excluded patients with uncontrolled infection, other autoimmune disease, pregnancy or lactation. Orbital computed tomography, thyroid ultrasound, serum thyroxine and TRAb, and clinical symptoms together informed the diagnoses.

The sequencing here drew on peripheral blood mononuclear cells (PBMCs), taken at new diagnosis, from a patient treated with antithyroid drugs. This TCR was sampled from a young woman with Graves disease. The rearrangement links TRBV5-1 to TRBJ2-1, with 8 bases that match TRBD2. Here the CDR3 DNA reads TGCGCCAGCAGCTTGGTAGCGGGATTAGGATTTGGGAATGAGCAGTTCTTC. It yields the protein CASSLVAGLGFGNEQFF.